This T cell receptor beta chain was obtained from a study of T cell responses to AZD1222 COVID-19 vaccine. The protocol was immunoSEQ multiplex PCR, while the TCRdb copy is restricted to in-frame clones and leaves out a portion. The repertoire holds 84,000 or so clones, with around 90% as singletons. The germline gives CDR1 SGHAT, CDR2 FQDESV (reference sequence). Trimming took 1 base from V and 4 from J, leaving 14 bases between them. The CDR3 extends over 15 amino acids. The material sequenced was peripheral blood, taken on day 0 of MenACWY control vaccination. This sequence originates from an adult in good health. The rearrangement uses TRBV11-1 and TRBJ2-7, with D unclear. CDR3 bases: TGTGCCAGCAGCTTAGGAGCCAGTATCCTTTACGAGCAGTACTTC. This sequence encodes CASSLGASILYEQYF.